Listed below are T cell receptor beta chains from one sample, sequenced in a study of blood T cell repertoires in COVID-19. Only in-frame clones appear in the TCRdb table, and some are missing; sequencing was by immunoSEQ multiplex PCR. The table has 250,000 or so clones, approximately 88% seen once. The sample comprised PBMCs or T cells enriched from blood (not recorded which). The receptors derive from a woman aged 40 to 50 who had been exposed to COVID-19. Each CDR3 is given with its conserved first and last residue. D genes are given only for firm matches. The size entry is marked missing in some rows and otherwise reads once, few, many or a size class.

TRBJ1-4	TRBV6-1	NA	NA	TGTGCCAGCAGTGAATCTTTGCTGGGGCTTTTGTGGCTGTTTTTT	CASSESLLGLLWLFF
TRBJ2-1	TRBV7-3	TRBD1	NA	TGTGCCAGCAGCTTAGGTGGGACAGGGGGCAATGAGCAGTTCTTC	CASSLGGTGGNEQFF
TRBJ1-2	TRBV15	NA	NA	TGTGCCATCGGGACCATGGTGACAGGACCCTATGGCTACACCTTC	CAIGTMVTGPYGYTF
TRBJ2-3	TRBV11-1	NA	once	TGTGCCAGCAGCTTCATTCCAGGCCCAGATACGCAGTATTTT	CASSFIPGPDTQYF
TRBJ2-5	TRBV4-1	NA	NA	TGCGCCAGCAGCCAAGGGACAGCAAACACTCAAGAGACCCAGTACTTC	CASSQGTANTQETQYF
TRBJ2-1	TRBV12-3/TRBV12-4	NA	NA	TGTGCCAGCAGTTTCGTAGTTTACAATGAGCAGTTCTTC	CASSFVVYNEQFF
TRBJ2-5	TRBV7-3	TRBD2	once	TGTGCCAGCAGCTTAAATGGCCCAGCGGGGGTCCAAGAGACCCAGTACTTC	CASSLNGPAGVQETQYF
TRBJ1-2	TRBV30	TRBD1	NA	TGTGCCTGGGACAGGGCTGGCTATGGCTACACCTTC	CAWDRAGYGYTF
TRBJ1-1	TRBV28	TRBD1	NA	TGTGCCAGCAGTTCAGGGGGCAGGACTGAAGCTTTCTTT	CASSSGGRTEAFF
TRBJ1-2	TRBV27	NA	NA	TGTGCCAGCACCCCTTCGGGGGGAATCAGCTACACCTTC	CASTPSGGISYTF
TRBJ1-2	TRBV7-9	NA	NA	TGTGCCAGCTCCTTAGATAACAAGAACTATGGCTACACCTTC	CASSLDNKNYGYTF
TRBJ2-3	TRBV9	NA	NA	TGTGCCAGCAGCTACCGAATACAGGATACGCAGTATTTT	CASSYRIQDTQYF
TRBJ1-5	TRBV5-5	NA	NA	TGTGCCAGCAGCCAAGGTGGCGACATAACCCGCCAGCCCCAGCATTTT	CASSQGGDITRQPQHF
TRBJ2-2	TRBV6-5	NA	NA	TGTGCCAGCGGGACACCCGATCGTATTAGCGGGGAGCTGTTTTTT	CASGTPDRISGELFF
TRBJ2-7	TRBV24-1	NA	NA	TGTGCCACCAGTGCTTCAGGGGCAGGGTACGAGCAGTACTTC	CATSASGAGYEQYF
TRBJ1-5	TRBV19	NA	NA	TGTGCCAGTAGTTATCAGGGGCACCAGCCCCAGCATTTT	CASSYQGHQPQHF
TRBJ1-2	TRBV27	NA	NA	TGTGCCAGCCGGGCGGGCAGCCGGGGTTCGTTTGGCTACACCTTC	CASRAGSRGSFGYTF
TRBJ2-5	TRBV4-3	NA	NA	TGCGCCAGCAGCCAAGCCCTACAAGAGACCCAGTACTTC	CASSQALQETQYF
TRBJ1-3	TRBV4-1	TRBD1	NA	TGCGCCAGCAGCCAAACCCAAGGACAGGGGCGAAGCTCTGGAAACACCATATATTTT	CASSQTQGQGRSSGNTIYF
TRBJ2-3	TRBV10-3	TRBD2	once	TGTGCCATCCAGGAAGCGGGAATAACAGATACGCAGTATTTT	CAIQEAGITDTQYF
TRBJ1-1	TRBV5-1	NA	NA	TGCGCCAGCAGCTTATCCGATACAGGGAACACTGAAGCTTTCTTT	CASSLSDTGNTEAFF
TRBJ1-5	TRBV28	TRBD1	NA	TGTGCCAGCAGCTCAGGGGGCGCGGATCAGCCCCAGCATTTT	CASSSGGADQPQHF
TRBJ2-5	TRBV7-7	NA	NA	TGTGCTAGCAGCTTACTAGTACAAGAGACCCAGTACTTC	CASSLLVQETQYF
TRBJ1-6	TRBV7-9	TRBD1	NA	TGTGCCAGCAGCGTGGGACAGGGATATAATTCACCCCTCCACTTT	CASSVGQGYNSPLHF
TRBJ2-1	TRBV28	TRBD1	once	TGTGCCAGCAGTGCAGGACAGGGGAGGGGTGAGCAGTTCTTC	CASSAGQGRGEQFF
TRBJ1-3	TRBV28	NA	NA	TGTGCCAGCTCCGAACCTAACTCTGGAAACACCATATATTTT	CASSEPNSGNTIYF
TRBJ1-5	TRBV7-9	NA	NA	TGTGCCAGCAGCTACGACGGGTCTCTCAATCAGCCCCAGCATTTT	CASSYDGSLNQPQHF
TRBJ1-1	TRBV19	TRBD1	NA	TGTGCCAGTAGTCCTGGACAGGTGTTTGAAGCTTTCTTT	CASSPGQVFEAFF
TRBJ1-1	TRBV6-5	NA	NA	TGTGCCAGCAGCCCACCGCGGGGGCTGGGCACTGAAGCTTTCTTT	CASSPPRGLGTEAFF
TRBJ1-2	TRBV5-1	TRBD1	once	TGTGCCAGCAAAACCGGGGACAGCTCGATTTTTGGCTACACCTTC	CASKTGDSSIFGYTF
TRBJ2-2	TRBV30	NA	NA	TGTGCCTGGAGTGGGACACGGACCGGGGAGCTGTTTTTT	CAWSGTRTGELFF
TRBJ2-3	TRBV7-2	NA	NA	TGTGCCAGCAGCTTTGAGGGCGCAGATACGCAGTATTTT	CASSFEGADTQYF
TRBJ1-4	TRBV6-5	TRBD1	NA	TGTGCCACCGGGGACAGTATTGCAACTAATGAAAAACTGTTTTTT	CATGDSIATNEKLFF
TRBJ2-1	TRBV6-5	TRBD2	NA	TGTGCCAGCAGCCGTCCGGGAGGGCCATACAATGAGCAGTTCTTC	CASSRPGGPYNEQFF
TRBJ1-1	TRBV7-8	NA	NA	TGTGCCAGCAGCTTAGCGAGGGGGATCGACACCCTGAACACTGAAGCTTTCTTT	CASSLARGIDTLNTEAFF
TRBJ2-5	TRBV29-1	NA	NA	TGCAGTAGTACGGTTCAAGAGACCCAGTACTTC	CSSTVQETQYF
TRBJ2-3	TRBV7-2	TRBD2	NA	TGTGCCAGCAGCTTTCGGGCGGGAGCGGCAGATACGCAGTATTTT	CASSFRAGAADTQYF
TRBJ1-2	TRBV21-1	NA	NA	TGTGCCAGCAGCAAAGATAGGTTGGGGGCCCTCGGTGGCTACACCTTC	CASSKDRLGALGGYTF
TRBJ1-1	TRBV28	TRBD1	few	TGTGCCAGCAGCCCTGACAGGGCACGAACTGAAGCTTTCTTT	CASSPDRARTEAFF
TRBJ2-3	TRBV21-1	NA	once	TGTGCCAGCAGCAAAGATGGTAGCGTTGGCGGGAGCCGGACGGATACGCAGTATTTT	CASSKDGSVGGSRTDTQYF
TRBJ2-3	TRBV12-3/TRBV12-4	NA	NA	TGTGCCAGCAGCCTCTTCACAGATACGCAGTATTTT	CASSLFTDTQYF
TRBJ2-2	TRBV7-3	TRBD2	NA	TGTGCCAGCAGCTCCGAGGCATACGGCGGGGGAACCGGGGAGCTGTTTTTT	CASSSEAYGGGTGELFF